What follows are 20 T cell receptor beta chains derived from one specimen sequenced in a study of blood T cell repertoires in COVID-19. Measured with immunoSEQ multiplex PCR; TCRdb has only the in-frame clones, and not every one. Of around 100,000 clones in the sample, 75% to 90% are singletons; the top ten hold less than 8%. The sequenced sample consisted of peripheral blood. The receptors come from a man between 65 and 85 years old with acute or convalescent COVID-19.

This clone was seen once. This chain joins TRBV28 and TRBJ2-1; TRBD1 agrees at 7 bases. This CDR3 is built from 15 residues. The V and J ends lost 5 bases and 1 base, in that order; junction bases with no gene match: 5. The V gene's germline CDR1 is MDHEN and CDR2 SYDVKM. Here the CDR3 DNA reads TGTGCCAGCAGTGAAGGGGGCGCATCCTACAATGAGCAGTTCTTC. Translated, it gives CASSEGGASYNEQFF. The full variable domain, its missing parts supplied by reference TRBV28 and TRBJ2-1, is DVKVTQSSRYLVKRTGEKVFLECVQDMDHENMFWYRQDPGLGLRLIYFSYDVKMKEKGDIPEGYSVSREKKERFSLILESASTNQTSMYLCASSEGGASYNEQFFGPGTRLTVL.

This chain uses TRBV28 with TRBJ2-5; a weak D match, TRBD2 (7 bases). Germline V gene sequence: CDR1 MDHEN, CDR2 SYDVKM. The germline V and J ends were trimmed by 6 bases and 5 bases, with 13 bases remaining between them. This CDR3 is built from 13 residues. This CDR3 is CASRVQGGETQYF. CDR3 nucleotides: TGTGCCAGCAGGGTACAGGGAGGGGAGACCCAGTACTTC.

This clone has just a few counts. The CDR3 DNA reads TGTGCCAGCATCGACAGGGGGTTGGCAGATACGCAGTATTTT. It encodes CASIDRGLADTQYF. This chain uses TRBV6-5 with TRBJ2-3; 9 nucleotides line up with TRBD1. Germline trimming cut 7 bases from V and 4 bases from J; bases unmatched to any gene: 6. CDR3 length equals 14 residues. Germline CDR1 is MNHEY and CDR2 is SVGAGI.

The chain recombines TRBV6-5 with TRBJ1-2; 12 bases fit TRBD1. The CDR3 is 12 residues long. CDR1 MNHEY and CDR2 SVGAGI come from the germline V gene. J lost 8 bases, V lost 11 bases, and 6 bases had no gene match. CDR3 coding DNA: TGTGCCGCTGGGACAGGGGGCGCAGGCTACACCTTC. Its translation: CAAGTGGAGYTF.

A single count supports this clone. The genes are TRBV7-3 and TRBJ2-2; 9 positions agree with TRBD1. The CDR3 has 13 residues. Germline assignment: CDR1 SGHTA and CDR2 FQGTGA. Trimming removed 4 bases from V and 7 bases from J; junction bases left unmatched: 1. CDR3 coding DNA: TGTGCCAGCAGCTGGACAGGGGACGGGGAGCTGTTTTTT. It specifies CASSWTGDGELFF.

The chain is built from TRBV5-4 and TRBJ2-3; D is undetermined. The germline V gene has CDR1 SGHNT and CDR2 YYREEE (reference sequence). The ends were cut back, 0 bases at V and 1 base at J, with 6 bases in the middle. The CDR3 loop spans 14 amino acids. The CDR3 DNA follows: TGTGCCAGCAGCTTGGCCACGGGCACAGATACGCAGTATTTT. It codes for CASSLATGTDTQYF.

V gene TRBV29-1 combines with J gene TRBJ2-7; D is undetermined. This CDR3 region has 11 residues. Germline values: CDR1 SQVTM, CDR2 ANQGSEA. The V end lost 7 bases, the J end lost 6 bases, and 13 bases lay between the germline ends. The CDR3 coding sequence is TGCAGCGCCCAAACGACACTCGAGCAGTACTTC. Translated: CSAQTTLEQYF.

In DNA, the CDR3 is TGCGCCAGCAGCTTGGCCCTACAGGGGGCATCCTACAATGAGCAGTTCTTC. Amino acid sequence: CASSLALQGASYNEQFF. This rearrangement joins TRBV5-1 to TRBJ2-1; TRBD1 aligns across 9 bases. This CDR3 is built from 17 residues. After removal of 0 bases from V and 1 base from J, the junction contained 5 bases not matched to a gene. Per germline, CDR1 SGHRS and CDR2 YFSETQ.

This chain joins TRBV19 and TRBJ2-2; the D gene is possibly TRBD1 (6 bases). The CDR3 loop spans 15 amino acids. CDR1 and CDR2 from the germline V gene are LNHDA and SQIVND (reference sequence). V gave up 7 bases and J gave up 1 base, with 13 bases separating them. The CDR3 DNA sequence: TGTGCCAGTATATCGATAGGGGGGAACACCGGGGAGCTGTTTTTT. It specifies CASISIGGNTGELFF.

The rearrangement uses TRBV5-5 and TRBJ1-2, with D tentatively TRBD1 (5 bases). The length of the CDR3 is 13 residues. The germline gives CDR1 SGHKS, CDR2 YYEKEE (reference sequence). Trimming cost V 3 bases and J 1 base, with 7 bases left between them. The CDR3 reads CASSWRGNYGYTF. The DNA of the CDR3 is TGTGCCAGCAGCTGGAGGGGTAACTATGGCTACACCTTC.

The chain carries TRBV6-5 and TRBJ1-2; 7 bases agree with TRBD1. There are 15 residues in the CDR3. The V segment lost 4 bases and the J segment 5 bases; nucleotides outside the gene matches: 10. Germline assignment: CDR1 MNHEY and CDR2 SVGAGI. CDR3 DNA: TGTGCCAGCAGTTCACCGAAACAGGGGAATTATGGCTACACCTTC. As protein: CASSSPKQGNYGYTF.

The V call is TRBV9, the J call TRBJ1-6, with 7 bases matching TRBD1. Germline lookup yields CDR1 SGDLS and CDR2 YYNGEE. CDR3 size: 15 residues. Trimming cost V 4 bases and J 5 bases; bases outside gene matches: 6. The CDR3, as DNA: TGTGCCAGCAGCATGACCGGGACAGATAATTCACCCCTCCACTTT. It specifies CASSMTGTDNSPLHF.

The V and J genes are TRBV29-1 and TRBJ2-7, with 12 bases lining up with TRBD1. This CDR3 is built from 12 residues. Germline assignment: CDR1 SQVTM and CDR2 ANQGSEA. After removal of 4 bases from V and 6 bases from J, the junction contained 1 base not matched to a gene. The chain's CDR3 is CSVGDRGLEQYF. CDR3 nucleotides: TGCAGCGTTGGGGACAGGGGGCTCGAGCAGTACTTC.

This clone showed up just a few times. Here the CDR3 DNA reads TGTGCCAGCAGCTCGTACACTGAAGCTTTCTTT. Its translation: CASSSYTEAFF. The chain recombines TRBV5-6 with TRBJ1-1; D unclear. The ends were cut back, 3 bases at V and 3 bases at J, with 3 bases in the middle. The germline gives CDR1 SGHDT, CDR2 YYEEEE. This CDR3 has 11 residues.

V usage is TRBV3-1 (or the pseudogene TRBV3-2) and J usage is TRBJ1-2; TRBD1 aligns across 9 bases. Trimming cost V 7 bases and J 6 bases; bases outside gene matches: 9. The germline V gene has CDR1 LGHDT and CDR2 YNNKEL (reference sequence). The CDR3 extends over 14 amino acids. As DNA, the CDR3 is TGTGCCAGCACACTCGGGACAGGGAGTAATGGCTACACCTTC. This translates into CASTLGTGSNGYTF.

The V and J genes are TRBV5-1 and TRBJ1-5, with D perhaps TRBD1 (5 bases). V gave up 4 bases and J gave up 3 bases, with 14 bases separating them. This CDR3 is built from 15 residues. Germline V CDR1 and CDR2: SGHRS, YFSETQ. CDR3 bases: TGCGCCAGCAGCCCTGGGGGGGGTAACAATCAGCCCCAGCATTTT. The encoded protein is CASSPGGGNNQPQHF.

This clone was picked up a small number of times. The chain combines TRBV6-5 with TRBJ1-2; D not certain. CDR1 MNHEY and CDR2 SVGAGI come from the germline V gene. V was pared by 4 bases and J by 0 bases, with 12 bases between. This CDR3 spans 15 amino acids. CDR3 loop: CASSFGNSANYGYTF. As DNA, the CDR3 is TGTGCCAGCAGTTTCGGTAATTCGGCTAACTATGGCTACACCTTC.

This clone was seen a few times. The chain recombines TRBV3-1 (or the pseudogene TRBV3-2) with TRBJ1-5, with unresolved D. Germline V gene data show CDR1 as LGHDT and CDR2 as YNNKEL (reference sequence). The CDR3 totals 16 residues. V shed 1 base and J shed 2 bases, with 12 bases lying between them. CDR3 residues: CASSQGGDGGNQPQHF. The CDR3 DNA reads TGTGCCAGCAGCCAAGGGGGTGACGGGGGCAATCAGCCCCAGCATTTT.

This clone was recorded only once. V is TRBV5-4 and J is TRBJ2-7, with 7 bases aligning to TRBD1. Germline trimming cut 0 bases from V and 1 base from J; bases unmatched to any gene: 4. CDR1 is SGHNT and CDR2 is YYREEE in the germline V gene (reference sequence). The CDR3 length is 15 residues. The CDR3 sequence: CASSLVPGGSYEQYF. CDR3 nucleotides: TGTGCCAGCAGCTTGGTGCCAGGGGGTTCCTACGAGCAGTACTTC.

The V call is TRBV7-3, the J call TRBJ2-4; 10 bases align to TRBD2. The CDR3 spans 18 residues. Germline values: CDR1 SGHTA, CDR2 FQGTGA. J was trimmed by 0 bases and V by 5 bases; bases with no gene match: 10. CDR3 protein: CASSRTSGEGIAKNIQYF. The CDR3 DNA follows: TGTGCCAGCAGCCGAACTAGCGGGGAAGGGATAGCCAAAAACATTCAGTACTTC.